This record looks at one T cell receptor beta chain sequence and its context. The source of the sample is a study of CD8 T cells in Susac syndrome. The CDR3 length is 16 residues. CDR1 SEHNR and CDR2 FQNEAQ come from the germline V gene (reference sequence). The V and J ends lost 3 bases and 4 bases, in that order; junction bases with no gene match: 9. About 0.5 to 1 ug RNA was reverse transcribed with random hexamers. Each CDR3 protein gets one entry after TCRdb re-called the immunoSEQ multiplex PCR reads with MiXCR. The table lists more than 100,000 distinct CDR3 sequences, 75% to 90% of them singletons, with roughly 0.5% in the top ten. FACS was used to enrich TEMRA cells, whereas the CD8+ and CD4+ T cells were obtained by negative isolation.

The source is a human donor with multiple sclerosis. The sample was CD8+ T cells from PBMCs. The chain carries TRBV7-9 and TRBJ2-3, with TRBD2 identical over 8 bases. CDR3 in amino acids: CASSLGSGREADTQYF. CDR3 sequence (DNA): TGTGCCAGCAGCTTGGGGAGCGGGAGAGAGGCAGATACGCAGTATTTT.